This is a list of T cell receptor beta chains from one sample in a study of beta chain features in type 1 diabetes. The table came from immunoSEQ multiplex PCR; TCRdb's copy has only in-frame clones and leaves some out. Found here are about 650,000 clones, approximately 13% of them singletons; the top ten hold over 0.1%. The sequencing input was naive CD4+ T cells from blood. The receptors originated from a man in his thirties or forties with type 1 diabetes. Both conserved end residues are part of each CDR3. D genes are given only for firm matches. Part of the rows lack a size; the others show once, few, many or a class for expanded clones.

CDR3 DNA: TGTGCCAGTAGTATGAGACCTCCCAAGTGGGAGACCCAGTACTTC
CDR3 protein: CASSMRPPKWETQYF
CDR3 length: 15
clone size: .
J gene: TRBJ2-5
V gene: TRBV19
D gene: .

CDR3 DNA: TGTGCCATCAAGACTAGCGGGGGTACGAGTGCGGAGACCCAGTACTTC
CDR3 protein: CAIKTSGGTSAETQYF
CDR3 length: 16
clone size: few
J gene: TRBJ2-5
V gene: TRBV10-3
D gene: TRBD2

CDR3 DNA: TGTGCCAGCAGAGGACAACTGTCCTCCTACGAGCAGTACTTC
CDR3 protein: CASRGQLSSYEQYF
CDR3 length: 14
clone size: few
J gene: TRBJ2-7
V gene: TRBV2
D gene: .

CDR3 DNA: TGTGCCTGGAAACCAATCCATAATTCACCCCTCCACTTT
CDR3 protein: CAWKPIHNSPLHF
CDR3 length: 13
clone size: .
J gene: TRBJ1-6
V gene: TRBV30
D gene: .

CDR3 DNA: TGTGCCAGCAGCTTAGCTAGCGGGGGTTCGGCAGATACGCAGTATTTT
CDR3 protein: CASSLASGGSADTQYF
CDR3 length: 16
clone size: few
J gene: TRBJ2-3
V gene: TRBV7-2
D gene: TRBD2

CDR3 DNA: TGTGCCAGCAGCTTAGGAGGGGGGCGAGGCTATGGCTACACCTTC
CDR3 protein: CASSLGGGRGYGYTF
CDR3 length: 15
clone size: .
J gene: TRBJ1-2
V gene: TRBV13
D gene: .

CDR3 DNA: TGTGCCAGCAGTGGCAGGGGTGTAGCCAAAAACATTCAGTACTTC
CDR3 protein: CASSGRGVAKNIQYF
CDR3 length: 15
clone size: few
J gene: TRBJ2-4
V gene: TRBV6-5
D gene: .

CDR3 DNA: TGTGCCAGCAGTGAAGCAGGCACACACTACGAGCAGTACTTC
CDR3 protein: CASSEAGTHYEQYF
CDR3 length: 14
clone size: .
J gene: TRBJ2-7
V gene: TRBV25-1
D gene: .

CDR3 DNA: TGTGCCAGCAGCCCAAATCAACTAGCGGGGATCGCAGAGACCCAGTACTTC
CDR3 protein: CASSPNQLAGIAETQYF
CDR3 length: 17
clone size: few
J gene: TRBJ2-5
V gene: TRBV7-3
D gene: TRBD2

CDR3 DNA: TGTGCCAGCAGGCCCGCGGGGGGCCGTACAGATACGCAGTATTTT
CDR3 protein: CASRPAGGRTDTQYF
CDR3 length: 15
clone size: few
J gene: TRBJ2-3
V gene: TRBV7-2
D gene: TRBD2

CDR3 DNA: TGTGCCAGCAGTTCGTCACTAGCGGGGGGGCTAGATGAGCAGTTCTTC
CDR3 protein: CASSSSLAGGLDEQFF
CDR3 length: 16
clone size: few
J gene: TRBJ2-1
V gene: TRBV28
D gene: TRBD2

CDR3 DNA: TGTGCCGTACGACTAGCGGGGAAGGGAGAGACCCAGTACTTC
CDR3 protein: CAVRLAGKGETQYF
CDR3 length: 14
clone size: .
J gene: TRBJ2-5
V gene: TRBV7-9
D gene: TRBD2

CDR3 DNA: TGTGCCAGCAGCTTATTGGGCAGCCCCTACGAGCAGTACTTC
CDR3 protein: CASSLLGSPYEQYF
CDR3 length: 14
clone size: .
J gene: TRBJ2-7
V gene: TRBV7-2
D gene: .

CDR3 DNA: TGTGCCAGCAGCTTAGAATGGAGCTCCTACAATGAGCAGTTCTTC
CDR3 protein: CASSLEWSSYNEQFF
CDR3 length: 15
clone size: .
J gene: TRBJ2-1
V gene: TRBV7-2
D gene: .

CDR3 DNA: TGTGCCAGCAGCTTAAACCAGGGGGCAACTGAAGCTTTCTTT
CDR3 protein: CASSLNQGATEAFF
CDR3 length: 14
clone size: once
J gene: TRBJ1-1
V gene: TRBV11-3
D gene: TRBD1

CDR3 DNA: TGCGCCAGCAGCCAAGAAGGGGGAGAGACCCAGTACTTC
CDR3 protein: CASSQEGGETQYF
CDR3 length: 13
clone size: .
J gene: TRBJ2-5
V gene: TRBV4-3
D gene: .

CDR3 DNA: TGTGCCAGCAGCCTGGCAGAGCAGCCCCAGCATTTT
CDR3 protein: CASSLAEQPQHF
CDR3 length: 12
clone size: few
J gene: TRBJ1-5
V gene: TRBV7-3
D gene: .

CDR3 DNA: TGTGCCAGTAGTACAAGGACAGCCCTAACCTATGGCTACACCTTC
CDR3 protein: CASSTRTALTYGYTF
CDR3 length: 15
clone size: .
J gene: TRBJ1-2
V gene: TRBV19
D gene: .

CDR3 DNA: TGTGCCAGCAGTTTAGGGGGCAGGGAAAACATTCAGTACTTC
CDR3 protein: CASSLGGRENIQYF
CDR3 length: 14
clone size: few
J gene: TRBJ2-4
V gene: TRBV28
D gene: .

CDR3 DNA: TGTGCCAGCAGCTCTTCGGGACAGGGAACAGATACGCAGTATTTT
CDR3 protein: CASSSSGQGTDTQYF
CDR3 length: 15
clone size: .
J gene: TRBJ2-3
V gene: TRBV7-2
D gene: TRBD1

CDR3 DNA: TGCAGCGTTGAAGGCGAGAGAGGCCCTACCCCGCAAGAGACCCAGTACTTC
CDR3 protein: CSVEGERGPTPQETQYF
CDR3 length: 17
clone size: few
J gene: TRBJ2-5
V gene: TRBV29-1
D gene: .

CDR3 DNA: TGCGCCAGCAGCTTGAAACAGAACACAGATACGCAGTATTTT
CDR3 protein: CASSLKQNTDTQYF
CDR3 length: 14
clone size: few
J gene: TRBJ2-3
V gene: TRBV5-1
D gene: .

CDR3 DNA: TGCAGCGTTTCGACAGGACAGTGGGAGACCCAGTACTTC
CDR3 protein: CSVSTGQWETQYF
CDR3 length: 13
clone size: few
J gene: TRBJ2-5
V gene: TRBV29-1
D gene: .

CDR3 DNA: TGTGCCAGCAGCACAGGGGAAGATGAGCAGTTCTTC
CDR3 protein: CASSTGEDEQFF
CDR3 length: 12
clone size: .
J gene: TRBJ2-1
V gene: TRBV5-4
D gene: TRBD1

CDR3 DNA: TGTGCCATCAGTGCAGGGACAGGTGACTCCTACAATGAGCAGTTCTTC
CDR3 protein: CAISAGTGDSYNEQFF
CDR3 length: 16
clone size: .
J gene: TRBJ2-1
V gene: TRBV10-3
D gene: TRBD1

CDR3 DNA: TGTGCCAGCAGTCTACAGGGGAATGGTCAGCCCCAGCATTTT
CDR3 protein: CASSLQGNGQPQHF
CDR3 length: 14
clone size: .
J gene: TRBJ1-5
V gene: TRBV6-5
D gene: TRBD1

CDR3 DNA: TGTGCCAGCAATTCCGGGACAGTCAATCAGCCCCAGCATTTT
CDR3 protein: CASNSGTVNQPQHF
CDR3 length: 14
clone size: .
J gene: TRBJ1-5
V gene: TRBV6-6
D gene: TRBD1

CDR3 DNA: TGTGCCAGCAGCTTAGCCGGACAGGGGGTGTATAACACTGAAGCTTTCTTT
CDR3 protein: CASSLAGQGVYNTEAFF
CDR3 length: 17
clone size: few
J gene: TRBJ1-1
V gene: TRBV7-2
D gene: TRBD1

CDR3 DNA: TGTGCCACCACCAAGGGGGTTGGAAACTATGGCTACACCTTC
CDR3 protein: CATTKGVGNYGYTF
CDR3 length: 14
clone size: .
J gene: TRBJ1-2
V gene: TRBV2
D gene: .

CDR3 DNA: TGTGCCAGCAGCTCGGACAGGAGCTCCTACGAGCAGTACTTC
CDR3 protein: CASSSDRSSYEQYF
CDR3 length: 14
clone size: .
J gene: TRBJ2-7
V gene: TRBV7-8
D gene: TRBD1

CDR3 DNA: TGTGCCAGCAGCTTCCGGGACAGGGGAAGCACAGATACGCAGTATTTT
CDR3 protein: CASSFRDRGSTDTQYF
CDR3 length: 16
clone size: .
J gene: TRBJ2-3
V gene: TRBV11-2
D gene: TRBD1

CDR3 DNA: TGTGCCAGTAGTTTGGACAGGGGACCGGGCCCTGAAAAACTGTTTTTT
CDR3 protein: CASSLDRGPGPEKLFF
CDR3 length: 16
clone size: .
J gene: TRBJ1-4
V gene: TRBV19
D gene: TRBD1

CDR3 DNA: TGCGCCAGCAGCCCGTCGAATCCTAATGAAAAACTGTTTTTT
CDR3 protein: CASSPSNPNEKLFF
CDR3 length: 14
clone size: .
J gene: TRBJ1-4
V gene: TRBV5-1
D gene: .

CDR3 DNA: TGTGCCAGCAGCCTCAACAGGGGAAGTGAGCAGTTCTTC
CDR3 protein: CASSLNRGSEQFF
CDR3 length: 13
clone size: few
J gene: TRBJ2-1
V gene: TRBV9
D gene: TRBD1

CDR3 DNA: TGCAGCGTTGAACAAACTGAAGCTTTCTTT
CDR3 protein: CSVEQTEAFF
CDR3 length: 10
clone size: .
J gene: TRBJ1-1
V gene: TRBV29-1
D gene: .

CDR3 DNA: TGCGCCAGCAGCCGGGAAGCGGAAGACAATGAGCAGTTCTTC
CDR3 protein: CASSREAEDNEQFF
CDR3 length: 14
clone size: few
J gene: TRBJ2-1
V gene: TRBV4-1
D gene: .

CDR3 DNA: TGTGCCTGGAGTGTAATGGTAGCTCAAGAGACCCAGTACTTC
CDR3 protein: CAWSVMVAQETQYF
CDR3 length: 14
clone size: few
J gene: TRBJ2-5
V gene: TRBV30
D gene: .

CDR3 DNA: TGTGCCAGCAGCTCATCGACGGCCTATGGCTACACCTTC
CDR3 protein: CASSSSTAYGYTF
CDR3 length: 13
clone size: few
J gene: TRBJ1-2
V gene: TRBV7-9
D gene: .

CDR3 DNA: TGTGCCAGCAGCCCGACAGGGGCCTACGAGCAGTACTTC
CDR3 protein: CASSPTGAYEQYF
CDR3 length: 13
clone size: few
J gene: TRBJ2-7
V gene: TRBV7-9
D gene: TRBD1

CDR3 DNA: TGTGCCAGCAGCAAACAGGCGACGAACACCGGGGAGCTGTTTTTT
CDR3 protein: CASSKQATNTGELFF
CDR3 length: 15
clone size: .
J gene: TRBJ2-2
V gene: TRBV7-9
D gene: .

CDR3 DNA: TGTGCCAGCAGCCTGGCGGGGGCGCACACCGGGGAGCTGTTTTTT
CDR3 protein: CASSLAGAHTGELFF
CDR3 length: 15
clone size: .
J gene: TRBJ2-2
V gene: TRBV7-2
D gene: .

CDR3 DNA: TGTGCCAGCAGCGGGACTAGCCCAGGGACGCAGTATTTT
CDR3 protein: CASSGTSPGTQYF
CDR3 length: 13
clone size: few
J gene: TRBJ2-3
V gene: TRBV28
D gene: TRBD2

CDR3 DNA: TGTGCCAGCAGTGAAGTTTCAGGGGGCTCTGGGGCCAACGTCCTGACTTTC
CDR3 protein: CASSEVSGGSGANVLTF
CDR3 length: 17
clone size: .
J gene: TRBJ2-6
V gene: TRBV25-1
D gene: TRBD1